These 28 T cell receptor beta chains were all obtained from the same sample, sequenced in a study of CD8+CD57+ T cells in acquired aplastic anemia. TCR beta VDJ combinations and CDR3 sequences were profiled from genomic DNA. TCRdb re-called the reads through MiXCR, storing one row per CDR3 protein. The data hold about 180,000 distinct CDR3 sequences, with 40% to 50% observed a single time. Sequencing was done on a sample of sorted CD4+, CD8+, or CD8+CD57+ T cells (not recorded which) from PBMCs. Receptor source: a human donor in good health.

Remarks on this clonotype: This may be a read error: a much more frequent sequence differs by one nucleotide. V and J are TRBV20-1 and TRBJ1-1, with 7 nucleotides matching TRBD1. The V gene's germline CDR1 is DFQATT and CDR2 SNEGSKA (reference sequence). CDR3 length: 15 amino acids. V lost 0 bases and J lost 2; bases outside the gene matches: 6. For the CDR3, the DNA is TGCAGTGCTAGAGATCTCAGGACAGGAAACACTGAAGCTTTCTTT. It translates to CSARDLRTGNTEAFF.

The chain couples TRBV5-5 to TRBJ2-1; D possibly corresponds to TRBD2 (5 bases). The CDR3 has 10 amino acids. V dropped 6 bases and J dropped 12 bases, with 10 bases sitting between them. Germline CDR1 reads SGHKS; CDR2 reads YYEKEE (reference sequence). The CDR3 is CASTGIRQFF. The CDR3 nucleotides are TGTGCCAGCACGGGAATTAGGCAGTTCTTC.

With regard to this clonotype: Sequence at one end of the junction differs from germline and may be a read error. V is TRBV29-1 and J is TRBJ1-1; D is ambiguous. The CDR3 is made up of 13 amino acids. CDR1 is SQVTM and CDR2 is ANQGSEA in the germline V gene. Written as DNA, the CDR3 is TGCAGCGTTGTCGGCAGCATGAACACTGAAGCTTCCTTT. Translating gives CSVVGSMNTEASF.

The genes are TRBV7-8 and TRBJ1-1; D unresolved. The CDR3 is made up of 13 amino acids. Germline V lookup: CDR1 SGHVS, CDR2 FQNEAQ. Trimming pared 2 bases from V and 10 bases from J, leaving 14 bases between. CDR3 region: CASSLLTAEGAFF. Written as DNA, the CDR3 is TGTGCCAGCAGCTTACTGACGGCTGAGGGAGCTTTCTTT. Complete variable domain (other parts from reference TRBV7-8 and TRBJ1-1): GAGVSQSPRYKVAKRGQDVALRCDPISGHVSLFWYQQALGQGPEFLTYFQNEAQLDKSGLPSDRFFAERPEGSVSTLKIQRTQQEDSAVYLCASSLLTAEGAFFGQGTRLTVV.

This chain links TRBV3-1 with TRBJ2-7; D is perhaps TRBD2 (6 bases). Near its end, the DNA agrees better with TRBJ2-1, so the J call may be wrong. The CDR3 covers 15 residues. Per the germline V gene, CDR1 is LGHDT and CDR2 is YNNKEL (reference sequence). CDR3 loop: CASSQVAGFTDEQFF. Here the CDR3 DNA reads TGTGCCAGCAGCCAAGTCGCGGGGTTTACAGATGAGCAGTTCTTC.

This clonotype was counted only a few times. The chain joins TRBV9 to TRBJ2-3; 7 positions match TRBD2. Germline V gene lookup returns CDR1 SGDLS and CDR2 YYNGEE. The CDR3 is made up of 16 amino acids. V dropped 1 base and J dropped 0; count of bases not matched to a gene: 5. The CDR3 DNA is TGTGCCAGCAGCGTACCCAGCGGGACTAGCACAGATACGCAGTATTTT. This sequence encodes CASSVPSGTSTDTQYF.

This clonotype was found many times. The chain uses TRBV6-5 and TRBJ1-6; D not certain. The CDR3 spans 15 residues. V was cut by 4 bases and J by 8 bases, with 15 bases left in between. Germline loops: CDR1 MNHEY, CDR2 SVGAGI. CDR3 sequence: CASSWEAGKYSPLHF. As DNA, the CDR3 is TGTGCCAGCAGTTGGGAAGCGGGCAAGTATTCACCCCTCCACTTT.

This clonotype was counted at least ten times. This rearrangement joins TRBV24-1 to TRBJ2-1, with 8 bases fitting TRBD2. Germline CDR1 and CDR2: KGHDR and SFDVKD. V was clipped by 6 bases and J by 8 bases; unmatched bases: 8. The CDR3 sequence is 14 residues long. CDR3 sequence (DNA): TGTGCCACCAGTAAGTCTAGCGGGCGGGATGAGCAGTTCTTC. Translation gives CATSKSSGRDEQFF.

This clonotype was detected only a few times. V is TRBV10-3 and J is TRBJ1-2; D gene ambiguous. Trimming pared 6 bases from V and 6 bases from J, leaving 11 bases between. CDR1 ENHRY and CDR2 SYGVKD come from the germline V gene. The CDR3 has 12 residues. This CDR3 is CAISLTFDGYTF. Written as DNA, the CDR3 is TGTGCCATCAGCCTAACGTTTGATGGCTACACCTTC.

This clonotype was counted between two and nine times. The V call is TRBV7-8, the J call TRBJ1-2, with D uncertain. Deletions cut 5 bases from V and 3 bases from J, with 10 bases between. Germline CDR1 SGHVS, CDR2 FQNEAQ. The CDR3 has 13 amino acids. The CDR3 sequence: CASSAMVHYGYTF. The CDR3 DNA reads TGTGCCAGCAGCGCTATGGTCCACTATGGCTACACCTTC.

The V call is TRBV15, the J call TRBJ2-1; TRBD2 matches at 7 bases. CDR1 LNHNV and CDR2 YYDKDF come from the germline V gene (reference sequence). The CDR3 length is 13 residues. The ends lost 11 bases at V and 5 bases at J; junction bases unmatched: 9. The CDR3 loop is CALGRGINNEQFF. In DNA form, the CDR3 reads TGTGCCCTAGGGAGGGGTATTAACAATGAGCAGTTCTTC. Full variable domain (outside the CDR3, taken from reference TRBV15 and TRBJ2-1): DAMVIQNPRYQVTQFGKPVTLSCSQTLNHNVMYWYQQKSSQAPKLLFHYYDKDFNNEADTPDNFQSRRPNTSFCFLDIRSPGLGDTAMYLCALGRGINNEQFFGPGTRLTVL.

This clonotype was seen ten or more times. This chain uses TRBV5-4 with TRBJ1-1, with 7 bases that match TRBD1. V shed 4 bases and J 0 bases; nucleotides not matched to a gene: 3. This CDR3 spans 14 amino acids. Germline V gene sequence: CDR1 SGHNT, CDR2 YYREEE (reference sequence). The CDR3 region is CASSRQGLNTEAFF. DNA for the CDR3: TGTGCCAGCAGCAGACAGGGTCTGAACACTGAAGCTTTCTTT.

The CDR3 here is CASSLAGSPTDTQYF. As DNA, the CDR3 is TGTGCCAGCAGCTTGGCCGGCAGCCCCACAGATACGCAGTATTTT. The chain combines TRBV5-5 with TRBJ2-3; the D is unclear. V gave up 0 bases and J gave up 2 bases, with 10 bases separating them. Germline CDR1 and CDR2: SGHKS and YYEKEE (reference sequence). This CDR3 is built from 15 residues.

This clonotype came up many times. The rearrangement uses TRBV19 and TRBJ2-7; D remains unclear. CDR1 and CDR2 from the germline V gene are LNHDA and SQIVND (reference sequence). This CDR3 is built from 14 residues. The V gene lost 11 bases and the J gene lost 2 bases, with 19 bases spanning the gap. CDR3 protein: CAAQSTAGPYEQYF. As DNA, the CDR3 is TGTGCCGCCCAAAGTACAGCTGGACCCTACGAGCAGTACTTC.

This clonotype was picked up a small number of times. This chain joins TRBV5-6 and TRBJ2-1; the match to TRBD2 covers 11 bases. The CDR3 has 16 residues. V was clipped by 2 bases and J by 9 bases; unmatched bases: 10. CDR1 and CDR2 (germline): SGHDT, YYEEEE. In nucleotides, the CDR3 is TGTGCCAGCAGCTTAAAACTAGCGGGAGATACCGGTGAGCAGTTCTTC. Amino acids: CASSLKLAGDTGEQFF. Full variable domain (missing parts from reference TRBV5-6 and TRBJ2-1): DAGVTQSPTHLIKTRGQQVTLRCSPKSGHDTVSWYQQALGQGPQFIFQYYEEEERQRGNFPDRFSGHQFPNYSSELNVNALLLGDSALYLCASSLKLAGDTGEQFFGPGTRLTVL.

V and J are TRBV5-8 and TRBJ2-7, with TRBD1 matching over 8 bases. V was clipped by 5 bases and J by 6 bases; unmatched bases: 10. The CDR3 totals 14 residues. CDR1 and CDR2 (germline): SGHTS, YDEGEE. The CDR3 reads CASRSPGQVLEQYF. In nucleotides, the CDR3 is TGTGCCAGCAGATCACCGGGACAGGTCCTCGAGCAGTACTTC.

V is TRBV3-1 and J is TRBJ2-3, with TRBD2 matching 9 bases. The CDR3 covers 17 residues. Germline V CDR1 and CDR2: LGHDT, YNNKEL (reference sequence). V shed 1 base and J 5 bases; nucleotides not matched to a gene: 10. CDR3 coding DNA: TGTGCCAGCAGCCAAGGATTATTAGCGGGAGTGAGAGATACGCAGTATTTT. Protein: CASSQGLLAGVRDTQYF.

The chain joins TRBV25-1 to TRBJ2-7, with D perhaps matching TRBD1 or TRBD2 (5 bases each). The CDR3 loop spans 16 amino acids. With 4 bases removed from V and 4 bases from J, the gap between germline ends came to 20 bases. CDR1 MGHDK and CDR2 SYGVNS come from the germline V gene. CDR3 DNA: TGTGCCAGCAGTGCTAGAGAGGGGACGGCACCTTACGAGCAGTACTTC. This sequence encodes CASSAREGTAPYEQYF.

This rearrangement joins TRBV15 to TRBJ1-6; no reliable D call. The CDR3 loop spans 14 amino acids. CDR1 is LNHNV and CDR2 is YYDKDF in the germline V gene (reference sequence). The V end lost 4 bases, the J end lost 9 bases, and 13 bases lay between the germline ends. The CDR3: CATSTGRLGSPLHF. DNA of the CDR3: TGTGCCACCAGCACCGGCCGATTAGGTTCACCCCTCCACTTT. Variable domain in full (rest from reference TRBV15 and TRBJ1-6): DAMVIQNPRYQVTQFGKPVTLSCSQTLNHNVMYWYQQKSSQAPKLLFHYYDKDFNNEADTPDNFQSRRPNTSFCFLDIRSPGLGDTAMYLCATSTGRLGSPLHFGNGTRLTVT.

This clonotype has just a few counts. This rearrangement joins TRBV30 to TRBJ2-3; D possibly uses TRBD1 or TRBD2 (6 bases each). Looked up from germline, CDR1 is GTSNPN and CDR2 is SVGIG (reference sequence). Trimming stripped 8 bases from V and 2 bases from J, with 20 bases between. The CDR3 length is 15 residues. This chain's CDR3 is CAATTGGGNTDTQYF. CDR3 coding DNA: TGTGCCGCGACGACTGGAGGGGGGAACACAGATACGCAGTATTTT.

This clonotype was detected many times. V is TRBV5-6 and J is TRBJ1-2; 7 bases match TRBD1. The trim removed 5 bases at V and 7 bases at J, leaving 8 bases unmatched. Germline lookup yields CDR1 SGHDT and CDR2 YYEEEE. The CDR3 spans 13 residues. The CDR3 here is CASRRNRGAGYTF. The CDR3 DNA is TGTGCCAGCAGACGAAACAGGGGAGCTGGCTACACCTTC.

At least ten counts were recorded for this clonotype. The J gene is TRBJ2-7, the V gene TRBV6-6, with D possibly being TRBD1 or TRBD2 (5 bases each). CDR1 MNHNY and CDR2 SVGAGI come from the germline V gene (reference sequence). The CDR3 length is 15 residues. Trimming took 0 bases from V and 1 from J, leaving 10 bases between them. The CDR3 DNA reads as TGTGCCAGCAGTTACTCCCGGGGCTCTTCCTACGAGCAGTACTTC. As protein: CASSYSRGSSYEQYF.

This rearrangement joins TRBV7-6 to TRBJ1-1; 7 nucleotides align to TRBD1. The V gene end was trimmed by 5 bases and the J gene end by 10 bases; junction bases not matched to a gene: 10. Germline V gene lookup returns CDR1 SGHVS and CDR2 FNYEAQ. The CDR3 is made up of 13 amino acids. This chain's CDR3 is CASSPTIRTGAFF. DNA of the CDR3: TGTGCCAGCAGCCCCACTATCAGGACAGGAGCTTTCTTT.

A word on this clonotype: A much more abundant neighbour one base away suggests this may be a read error. The chain couples TRBV20-1 to TRBJ1-2; D not certain. Germline loops: CDR1 DFQATT, CDR2 SNEGSKA (reference sequence). V was shortened by 6 bases and J by 5 bases, with 10 bases between the two germline ends. The length of the CDR3 is 11 residues. CDR3 region: CSALEPYGYTF. DNA for the CDR3: TGCAGTGCCCTTGAACCGTATGGCTACACCTTC.

The table lists this clonotype with many counts. V is TRBV19 and J is TRBJ2-1, with no clear D. V lost 3 bases and J 4 bases, leaving 10 bases between the germline ends. In germline, CDR1 is LNHDA, CDR2 SQIVND (reference sequence). The CDR3 covers 14 residues. CDR3 residues: CASSINRGYNEQFF. The CDR3 DNA reads as TGTGCCAGTAGTATCAATCGCGGTTACAATGAGCAGTTCTTC. Full variable domain (remainder filled in from reference TRBV19 and TRBJ2-1): DGGITQSPKYLFRKEGQNVTLSCEQNLNHDAMYWYRQDPGQGLRLIYYSQIVNDFQKGDIAEGYSVSREKKESFPLTVTSAQKNPTAFYLCASSINRGYNEQFFGPGTRLTVL.

This clonotype was detected many times. V is TRBV6-2 or TRBV6-3 and J is TRBJ2-7, with D hard to call. Trimming removed 2 bases from V and 3 bases from J, with 11 bases in between. Germline loops: CDR1 MNHEY, CDR2 SVGEGT. This CDR3 comprises 14 residues. DNA of the CDR3: TGTGCCAGCAGTTACAACCGTAGGAGCTACGAGCAGTACTTC. This translates into CASSYNRRSYEQYF.

This chain connects TRBV24-1 to TRBJ2-5; 7 bases are shared with TRBD1. Trimming removed 4 bases from V and 4 bases from J; junction bases left unmatched: 5. The germline CDR1 and CDR2 sequences are KGHDR and SFDVKD. CDR3 length: 14 residues. CDR3 bases: TGTGCCACCAGTGACCGGACAGGAACAGAGACCCAGTACTTC. Amino acid sequence: CATSDRTGTETQYF.

This clonotype was seen a few times. The chain carries TRBV25-1 and TRBJ2-1; D is possibly TRBD2 (5 bases). This CDR3 contains 14 residues. Germline V lookup: CDR1 MGHDK, CDR2 SYGVNS. V lost 4 bases and J lost 6, with 13 bases in between. The CDR3 DNA sequence: TGTGCCAGCAGTGGAGAACCGGGAAGCAATGAGCAGTTCTTC. This translates into CASSGEPGSNEQFF.